One and the same sample provided the 25 T cell receptor beta chains below, sequenced in a study of post-analysis software for immune sequencing data. Antigens for these TCRs are unknown. Whole-study results and caveats: TRBV5-6, TRBV5-1 and TRBV20-1 were among five TRBV segments more frequent in patients than controls.

Incorporated into the TCR beta cDNA libraries were unique molecular identifiers, which served to reduce PCR and sequencing biases. TCRdb recomputed calls from the PCR reads with MiXCR, one row per CDR3 protein. The sample gives fewer than 550,000 distinct CDR3 sequences, around 31% of which show up once; roughly 6% is in the top ten. Sequencing was done on a sample of blood. The receptors derive from a girl aged 2-17 years with multiple sclerosis.

This clonotype has only a few counts. The rearrangement links TRBV11-2 to TRBJ1-6; the match to TRBD1 covers 9 bases. The junction had 2 bases not matched to a gene; V was cut back by 4 bases and J by 7 bases. The germline CDR1 and CDR2 sequences are SGHAT and FQNNGV. This CDR3 is 14 amino acids long. The CDR3 sequence: CASSWTGDNSPLHF. The CDR3, as DNA: TGTGCCAGCAGCTGGACAGGGGACAATTCACCCCTCCACTTT.

As concerns this clonotype: A read error may account for a junction end that differs from germline. The genes are TRBV5-1 and TRBJ1-1; D uncertain. The CDR3 runs to 13 residues. Germline CDR1 reads SGHRS; CDR2 reads YFSETQ. The CDR3 coding sequence is TGTGCCAGCAGCTTGGGAGGGCAGCCCGAAGCTTTCTTT. It translates to CASSLGGQPEAFF.

V gene TRBV6-2 or TRBV6-3 combines with J gene TRBJ2-6; D gene uncertain. V lost 4 bases to trimming and J lost 3 bases, with 13 bases between them. Germline CDR1 is MNHEY and CDR2 is SVGEGT. The CDR3 is 16 amino acids. This CDR3 is CASSFDTSNGANVLTF. CDR3 in DNA: TGTGCCAGCAGTTTTGACACGTCGAATGGGGCCAACGTCCTGACTTTC.

The table lists this clonotype with a few counts. The chain joins TRBV4-1 to TRBJ1-2; maybe TRBD1 (6 bases). Trimming shortened V by 3 bases and J by 7 bases, and 15 bases separated the two germline ends. CDR3 length equals 14 residues. CDR1 and CDR2 from the germline V gene are MGHRA and YSYEKL. The CDR3 DNA is TGCGCCAGCAGCCAGGGGACAACACTCTCTGGCTACACCTTC. This codes for CASSQGTTLSGYTF.

The V and J genes are TRBV27 and TRBJ2-5; 9 nucleotides line up with TRBD2. The J segment lost 0 bases and the V segment lost 3 bases, leaving 5 bases of the junction unmatched. CDR1 and CDR2 (germline): MNHEY, SMNVEV (reference sequence). This CDR3 comprises 16 residues. The CDR3, as DNA: TGTGCCAGCAGTTTCGTGTCTAGCGGGGACCAAGAGACCCAGTACTTC. Residues: CASSFVSSGDQETQYF.

This clonotype was detected only a few times. The chain uses TRBV20-1 and TRBJ2-3, with unresolved D. The CDR3 is made up of 13 amino acids. Germline CDR1 and CDR2: DFQATT and SNEGSKA (reference sequence). Deletions cut 2 bases from V and 2 bases from J, with 8 bases between. CDR3 in DNA: TGCAGTGCTAGACCCCCCCCCACAGATACGCAGTATTTT. Its protein is CSARPPPTDTQYF.

The J gene is TRBJ2-3, the V gene TRBV4-2, with 10 positions matching TRBD2. V was clipped by 1 base and J by 7 bases; unmatched bases: 8. Germline CDR1 reads LGHNA; CDR2 reads YNFKEQ. The CDR3 is 16 amino acids. The CDR3 DNA is TGTGCCAGCAGCCAAGTGGGGCTAGCGGGGGATAATACGCAGTATTTT. Translating gives CASSQVGLAGDNTQYF.

The table lists this clonotype with a few counts. The CDR3 loop is CASRLQGAPETQYF. CDR3 coding DNA: TGTGCCAGCAGGCTACAGGGGGCCCCAGAGACCCAGTACTTC. This sequence joins TRBV28 and TRBJ2-5; 9 positions match TRBD1. The ends lost 6 bases at V and 4 bases at J; junction bases unmatched: 6. The V gene's germline CDR1 is MDHEN and CDR2 SYDVKM. The CDR3 covers 14 residues. The whole variable domain, remainder taken from reference TRBV28 and TRBJ2-5, is DVKVTQSSRYLVKRTGEKVFLECVQDMDHENMFWYRQDPGLGLRLIYFSYDVKMKEKGDIPEGYSVSREKKERFSLILESASTNQTSMYLCASRLQGAPETQYFGPGTRLLVL.

This clonotype was counted at least ten times. V usage is TRBV29-1 and J usage is TRBJ2-5, with a possible D match to TRBD1 (6 bases). The CDR3 sequence is 16 residues long. V lost 5 bases and J 2 bases, leaving 21 bases between the germline ends. Looked up from germline, CDR1 is SQVTM and CDR2 is ANQGSEA. As DNA, the CDR3 is TGCAGCGTTACTCCCGGGATTGGGGGCTATCAAGAGACCCAGTACTTC. It encodes CSVTPGIGGYQETQYF.

The chain combines TRBV9 with TRBJ1-1; D remains unclear. CDR3 length: 14 residues. V lost 6 bases and J 0 bases, leaving 12 bases between the germline ends. Germline V lookup: CDR1 SGDLS, CDR2 YYNGEE. In DNA form, the CDR3 reads TGTGCCAGCACCCCCGGCGTCTTGAACACTGAAGCTTTCTTT. This translates into CASTPGVLNTEAFF.

The genes are TRBV27 and TRBJ2-7, with D possibly being TRBD1 or TRBD2 (6 bases each). Germline CDR1 reads MNHEY; CDR2 reads SMNVEV (reference sequence). V shed 6 bases and J shed 7 bases, with 28 bases lying between them. CDR3 length equals 17 residues. The CDR3 loop reads CASRSRGANTGTQEQYF. CDR3 nucleotide sequence: TGTGCCAGCAGGTCAAGGGGGGCGAACACCGGGACTCAGGAGCAGTACTTC.

This CDR3 is CSVEYLASTDTQYF. CDR3 in DNA: TGCAGCGTTGAATATCTAGCGAGCACAGATACGCAGTATTTT. V gene TRBV29-1 combines with J gene TRBJ2-3; TRBD2 is a possible D gene (6 bases). This CDR3 region has 14 residues. V was shortened by 2 bases and J by 0 bases, with 9 bases between the two germline ends. The V gene's germline CDR1 is SQVTM and CDR2 ANQGSEA.

This sequence joins TRBV7-8 and TRBJ2-3, with 7 bases that match TRBD2. The V segment lost 5 bases and the J segment 8 bases; nucleotides outside the gene matches: 4. This CDR3 has 12 residues. The germline CDR1 and CDR2 sequences are SGHVS and FQNEAQ. The CDR3 loop reads CASSRGGGTQYF. For the CDR3, the DNA is TGTGCCAGCAGCCGCGGGGGAGGTACGCAGTATTTT.

This chain joins TRBV20-1 and TRBJ2-5; 9 positions agree with TRBD2. CDR3 size: 15 residues. Germline V lookup: CDR1 DFQATT, CDR2 SNEGSKA (reference sequence). Losses at the gene ends were 1 base for V and 0 bases for J; bases not matched to a gene: 3. The CDR3 reads CSARVLAGYQETQYF. CDR3 DNA sequence: TGCAGTGCTAGAGTCCTAGCGGGGTACCAAGAGACCCAGTACTTC.

The chain uses TRBV28 and TRBJ1-2; the D is unclear. Per germline, CDR1 MDHEN and CDR2 SYDVKM. Trimming removed 1 base from V and 3 bases from J, with 12 bases in between. This CDR3 is built from 15 residues. DNA of the CDR3: TGTGCCAGCAGTTTATCTCCTGCCTACCACTATGGCTACACCTTC. Its protein is CASSLSPAYHYGYTF.

The chain has TRBV28 and TRBJ1-5, with no clear D. This CDR3 spans 15 amino acids. The germline gives CDR1 MDHEN, CDR2 SYDVKM. The V end lost 7 bases, the J end lost 4 bases, and 17 bases lay between the germline ends. The CDR3 region has the DNA TGTGCCAGCATTCTAACGGTGGGTAGTAATCAGCCCCAGCATTTT. Its translation is CASILTVGSNQPQHF. Full variable domain (outside the CDR3, taken from reference TRBV28 and TRBJ1-5): DVKVTQSSRYLVKRTGEKVFLECVQDMDHENMFWYRQDPGLGLRLIYFSYDVKMKEKGDIPEGYSVSREKKERFSLILESASTNQTSMYLCASILTVGSNQPQHFGDGTRLSIL.

DNA for the CDR3: TGTGCCAGCAGCTTAGACAGTAGCGGGAGCACAGATACGCAGTATTTT. Residues: CASSLDSSGSTDTQYF. This chain connects TRBV11-2 to TRBJ2-3, with TRBD2 matching over 7 bases. Losses at the gene ends were 0 bases for V and 0 bases for J; bases not matched to a gene: 3. The germline gives CDR1 SGHAT, CDR2 FQNNGV. CDR3 length equals 16 residues.

The chain couples TRBV3-1 to TRBJ1-6; D may be TRBD1 (5 bases). This CDR3 contains 14 residues. Germline CDR1 is LGHDT and CDR2 is YNNKEL (reference sequence). Trimming removed 3 bases from V and 6 bases from J, with 9 bases in between. CDR3 residues: CASSQAGSNSPLHF. The CDR3 DNA is TGTGCCAGCAGCCAGGCAGGGAGTAATTCACCCCTCCACTTT.

The genes are TRBV7-3 and TRBJ2-1; 7 bases map to TRBD2. The junction had 8 bases not matched to a gene; V was cut back by 5 bases and J by 4 bases. Germline V gives CDR1 SGHTA, CDR2 FQGTGA. This CDR3 spans 15 amino acids. The CDR3 sequence is CASSHSGDSYNEQFF. The CDR3 DNA reads as TGTGCCAGCAGCCACAGCGGGGATTCATACAATGAGCAGTTCTTC.

This clonotype appeared a few times. The chain combines TRBV19 with TRBJ2-4, with TRBD2 matching over 14 bases. The CDR3 runs to 18 residues. Germline V gives CDR1 LNHDA, CDR2 SQIVND (reference sequence). Trimming removed 3 bases from V and 3 bases from J; junction bases left unmatched: 7. The CDR3 spells CASSMATSGGAGKNIQYF. The CDR3 DNA reads as TGTGCCAGTAGTATGGCGACTAGCGGGGGGGCCGGCAAAAACATTCAGTACTTC.

The rearrangement joins TRBV20-1 to TRBJ2-3, with D unclear. V gave up 3 bases and J gave up 0 bases, with 7 bases separating them. CDR1 is DFQATT, CDR2 SNEGSKA, per germline (reference sequence). The CDR3 loop spans 13 amino acids. CDR3 in DNA: TGCAGTGCTAGGGACCCTAGCACAGATACGCAGTATTTT. Its protein product is CSARDPSTDTQYF.

Turning to this clonotype: No conserved phenylalanine or tryptophan is present at the end of the CDR3, so a read error is the likely explanation. V gene TRBV7-9 combines with J gene TRBJ2-5; unclear D gene. CDR3 length: 15 amino acids. Trimming removed 4 bases at V and 10 bases at J, with 22 bases between. The germline V gene has CDR1 SEHNR and CDR2 FQNEAQ (reference sequence). The CDR3 sequence is CASSSPPERPMSQYC. Here the CDR3 DNA reads TGTGCCAGCAGCTCACCCCCTGAGCGACCTATGAGCCAGTACTGC.

V gene TRBV28 combines with J gene TRBJ1-2, with D maybe TRBD1 (5 bases). This CDR3 has 14 residues. Deletions cut 5 bases from V and 2 bases from J, with 12 bases between. The V gene's germline CDR1 is MDHEN and CDR2 SYDVKM. The CDR3 is CASSPVQANYGYTF. CDR3 DNA sequence: TGTGCCAGCAGTCCAGTACAGGCCAACTATGGCTACACCTTC.

This clonotype has a handful of counts. V is TRBV6-1 and J is TRBJ1-5; perhaps TRBD1 as D (5 bases). The CDR3 is 16 residues long. V gave up 6 bases and J gave up 7 bases, with 22 bases separating them. Germline V lookup: CDR1 MNHNS, CDR2 SASEGT. CDR3 sequence reads: CASRRKEGRAGQPQHF. DNA of the CDR3: TGTGCCAGCAGACGCAAGGAGGGCAGGGCAGGACAGCCCCAGCATTTT.

The J gene is TRBJ1-2, the V gene TRBV12-3 or TRBV12-4, with 7 bases fitting TRBD1. V trimming: 4 bases; J trimming: 4 bases; junction bases outside the gene matches: 6. The CDR3 runs to 14 residues. Here the CDR3 reads CASSSQGGSYGYTF. The CDR3 DNA reads TGTGCCAGCAGTTCCCAGGGGGGGAGCTATGGCTACACCTTC.